Following are 28 T cell receptor beta chains from one sample sequenced in a study of identical twins. From the 5' RACE reads, TCRdb called clonotypes with MiXCR, one entry per CDR3 protein. Of around 550,000 distinct CDR3 sequences in the sample, roughly 15% were seen once. These data were likewise used in another study, on yellow fever vaccine responses in identical twins.

The sample was CD4+ T cells sorted from blood. The receptors shown here come from a woman aged 18-29 years in good health.

Only a few counts were recorded for this clonotype. This chain connects TRBV5-1 to TRBJ1-4, with D unresolved. V was trimmed by 0 bases and J by 0 bases, leaving 12 bases between them. The CDR3 runs to 17 residues. Germline V gene lookup returns CDR1 SGHRS and CDR2 YFSETQ. The CDR3 region has the DNA TGCGCCAGCAGCTTGGCCATGGCCCCTGCAACTAATGAAAAACTGTTTTTT. It encodes CASSLAMAPATNEKLFF.

The J gene is TRBJ1-1, the V gene TRBV4-1; TRBD1 might be the D (5 bases). V dropped 0 bases and J dropped 11 bases, with 13 bases sitting between them. This CDR3 region has 13 residues. CDR1 is MGHRA and CDR2 is YSYEKL in the germline V gene. Here the CDR3 DNA reads TGCGCCAGCAGCCAAGATAAAGGACAATCTGCTTTCTTT. This gives the protein CASSQDKGQSAFF.

This chain links TRBV14 with TRBJ1-5; 7 positions match TRBD1. Losses at the gene ends were 1 base for V and 4 bases for J; bases not matched to a gene: 1. The CDR3 loop spans 14 amino acids. Germline V CDR1 and CDR2: SGHDN, FVKESK. This chain's CDR3 is CASSQGGQNQPQHF. In nucleotides, the CDR3 is TGTGCCAGCAGCCAAGGGGGACAGAATCAGCCCCAGCATTTT.

This clonotype was observed at least ten times. The chain is built from TRBV5-1 and TRBJ2-3; D remains unclear. Germline lookup yields CDR1 SGHRS and CDR2 YFSETQ. Trimming pared 1 base from V and 1 base from J, leaving 10 bases between. CDR3 length equals 15 residues. CDR3 protein: CASSLTDDGTDTQYF. The CDR3 DNA follows: TGCGCCAGCAGCTTGACCGATGACGGCACAGATACGCAGTATTTT. The complete variable domain, with remaining parts taken from reference TRBV5-1 and TRBJ2-3, reads KAGVTQTPRYLIKTRGQQVTLSCSPISGHRSVSWYQQTPGQGLQFLFEYFSETQRNKGNFPGRFSGRQFSNSRSEMNVSTLELGDSALYLCASSLTDDGTDTQYFGPGTRLTVL.

The CDR3 region has the DNA TGTGCCAGCAGCCACCGGTTGGGCGAGCAGTACTTC. It codes for CASSHRLGEQYF. This rearrangement joins TRBV11-3 to TRBJ2-7; D not resolved. The CDR3 covers 12 residues. The germline CDR1 and CDR2 sequences are SGHNT and YENEEA. The ends were cut back, 5 bases at V and 6 bases at J, with 11 bases in the middle.

This clonotype was observed a handful of times. V is TRBV2 and J is TRBJ2-7; a possible D gene is TRBD1 (7 bases). CDR1 is SNHLY, CDR2 FYNNEI, per germline. Trimming removed 2 bases from V and 4 bases from J, with 21 bases in between. CDR3 length: 17 residues. As DNA, the CDR3 is TGTGCCAGCAGTGAAATGCGGAGGGGGCTGGATCGATACGAGCAGTACTTC. As protein: CASSEMRRGLDRYEQYF.

The chain couples TRBV5-1 to TRBJ2-2, with D perhaps matching TRBD1 (6 bases). Germline V gene lookup returns CDR1 SGHRS and CDR2 YFSETQ. Trimming pared 3 bases from V and 2 bases from J, leaving 11 bases between. The CDR3 is made up of 15 amino acids. CDR3 nucleotide sequence: TGCGCCAGCAGCTCGGGCAGGGGTAACACCGGGGAGCTGTTTTTT. It encodes CASSSGRGNTGELFF.

This clonotype was seen a few times. The rearrangement joins TRBV12-3 or TRBV12-4 to TRBJ1-1; no definite D call. V was cut by 6 bases and J by 7 bases, with 9 bases left in between. This CDR3 region has 11 residues. The CDR3 is CASSRTYEAFF. The CDR3, as DNA: TGTGCCAGCAGCCGAACATATGAAGCTTTCTTT.

Here the CDR3 reads CASSPGALGNTEAFF. CDR3 nucleotides: TGTGCCAGCAGCCCAGGGGCCCTAGGGAACACTGAAGCTTTCTTT. V usage is TRBV11-3 and J usage is TRBJ1-1; weak D call: TRBD1 (6 bases). The CDR3 is 15 amino acids. Trimming shortened V by 5 bases and J by 1 base, and 14 bases separated the two germline ends. Germline CDR1 and CDR2: SGHNT and YENEEA. Supplemented by reference TRBV11-3 and TRBJ1-1, the full variable domain reads EAGVVQSPRYKIIEKKQPVAFWCNPISGHNTLYWYLQNLGQGPELLIRYENEEAVDDSQLPKDRFSAERLKGVDSTLKIQPAELGDSAVYLCASSPGALGNTEAFFGQGTRLTVV.

This clonotype was detected a few times. This chain links TRBV20-1 with TRBJ2-1, with no clear D. V lost 1 base and J 3 bases, leaving 13 bases between the germline ends. The CDR3 totals 15 residues. CDR1 and CDR2 from the germline V gene are DFQATT and SNEGSKA (reference sequence). The CDR3 DNA reads TGCAGTGCTAGAGCCGGAATCACCGACTACAATGAGCAGTTCTTC. It is translated as CSARAGITDYNEQFF.

This clonotype has more than one count but fewer than ten. This sequence joins TRBV7-6 and TRBJ2-7; TRBD1 matches at 7 bases. Germline V lookup: CDR1 SGHVS, CDR2 FNYEAQ. J gave up 3 bases and V 1 base, and 9 bases lay outside the gene matches. The CDR3 totals 16 residues. In DNA form, the CDR3 reads TGTGCCAGCAGCTTAGAGATCGGGACAGCATACTACGAGCAGTACTTC. The encoded protein is CASSLEIGTAYYEQYF.

This clonotype has a handful of counts. The chain has TRBV10-2 and TRBJ2-1; D not certain. The CDR3 totals 8 residues. CDR1 WSHSY and CDR2 SAAADI come from the germline V gene. The V end lost 9 bases, the J end lost 11 bases, and 5 bases lay between the germline ends. CDR3 residues: CARRKQFF. The CDR3 DNA follows: TGCGCCAGAAGGAAGCAGTTCTTC.

This rearrangement joins TRBV7-8 to TRBJ1-6, with D hard to call. The germline V gene encodes CDR1 SGHVS and CDR2 FQNEAQ. Trimming removed 5 bases from V and 8 bases from J, with 10 bases in between. This CDR3 spans 13 amino acids. Written as DNA, the CDR3 is TGTGCCAGCAGCCCGGCGAGTTATTCACCCCTCCACTTT. It specifies CASSPASYSPLHF.

This clonotype was counted only a few times. The gene calls are TRBV12-3 or TRBV12-4 and TRBJ2-5; 7 bases are a match to TRBD2. The CDR3 length is 16 residues. V lost 5 bases and J lost 3; bases outside the gene matches: 12. The DNA for the CDR3 is TGTGCCAGCAGTACCAACCGGTGGGGGGGGGAAGAGACCCAGTACTTC. The encoded protein is CASSTNRWGGEETQYF.

This clonotype was observed a handful of times. This chain uses TRBV28 with TRBJ1-6; unclear D gene. Germline V CDR1 and CDR2: MDHEN, SYDVKM. The CDR3 length is 15 residues. The V gene lost 7 bases and the J gene lost 7 bases, with 17 bases spanning the gap. The CDR3 DNA follows: TGTGCCAGCACACAATCGGGATTCTGGAATTCACCCCTCCACTTT. Its protein product is CASTQSGFWNSPLHF.

The chain links TRBV9 to TRBJ1-2, with unresolved D. This CDR3 has 15 amino acids. V shed 4 bases and J shed 5 bases, with 18 bases lying between them. Germline V gene data show CDR1 as SGDLS and CDR2 as YYNGEE. The CDR3 protein is CASSNVGLTGYGYTF. The CDR3 DNA sequence: TGTGCCAGCAGCAACGTTGGGTTAACGGGATATGGCTACACCTTC. Looking up the rest from reference TRBV9 and TRBJ1-2 gives the full variable domain: DSGVTQTPKHLITATGQRVTLRCSPRSGDLSVYWYQQSLDQGLQFLIQYYNGEERAKGNILERFSAQQFPDLHSELNLSSLELGDSALYFCASSNVGLTGYGYTFGSGTRLTVV.

The sample holds a few counts of this clonotype. The V call is TRBV6-5, the J call TRBJ1-2; 8 bases are a match to TRBD1. From germline, CDR1 is MNHEY and CDR2 SVGAGI. V was pared by 2 bases and J by 4 bases, with 9 bases of the junction left unmatched. CDR3 length: 16 residues. CDR3 in DNA: TGTGCCAGCAGTTACGTGGCAGGACAGGGAGGCTATGGCTACACCTTC. It is translated as CASSYVAGQGGYGYTF.

This rearrangement joins TRBV24-1 to TRBJ1-5; TRBD1 is a possible D gene (6 bases). This CDR3 region has 12 residues. Per the germline V gene, CDR1 is KGHDR and CDR2 is SFDVKD. The V end lost 7 bases, the J end lost 7 bases, and 10 bases lay between the germline ends. The CDR3 sequence is CATSSGVQPQHF. DNA of the CDR3: TGTGCCACCAGCTCAGGGGTCCAGCCCCAGCATTTT.

The chain employs TRBV11-3 and TRBJ2-1, with TRBD2 identical over 13 bases. The trim removed 5 bases at V and 7 bases at J, leaving 8 bases unmatched. CDR3 length: 16 amino acids. Germline V gene lookup returns CDR1 SGHNT and CDR2 YENEEA. CDR3 region: CASSPTGTSGINEQFF. The CDR3 bases are TGTGCCAGCAGCCCAACCGGGACTAGCGGGATTAATGAGCAGTTCTTC.

This clonotype was counted between two and nine times. The chain carries TRBV5-1 and TRBJ2-5; 7 bases are shared with TRBD1. This CDR3 has 13 amino acids. V lost 3 bases, J lost 4 bases, and 3 bases stayed unmatched. Germline V CDR1 and CDR2: SGHRS, YFSETQ. CDR3 coding DNA: TGCGCCAGCAGCTCTACAGGGGCAGAGACCCAGTACTTC. Encoded protein: CASSSTGAETQYF.

This clonotype has ten or more counts. This sequence joins TRBV6-1 and TRBJ1-5; D is uncertain. From germline, CDR1 is MNHNS and CDR2 SASEGT. Trimming cost V 3 bases and J 4 bases, with 10 bases left between them. The CDR3 has 14 amino acids. CDR3 sequence: CASSDASPNQPQHF. For the CDR3, the DNA is TGTGCCAGCAGTGACGCCAGCCCAAATCAGCCCCAGCATTTT.

This sequence joins TRBV20-1 and TRBJ2-2; D unclear. V lost 3 bases, J lost 6 bases, and 8 bases lay in between. The CDR3 has 12 residues. Germline CDR1 DFQATT, CDR2 SNEGSKA (reference sequence). For the CDR3, the DNA is TGCAGTGCTAGCCCCTTTGCCGGGGAGCTGTTTTTT. Protein: CSASPFAGELFF.

A few counts support this clonotype. The genes are TRBV7-3 and TRBJ2-1; tentative D call: TRBD2 (6 bases). Trimming stripped 0 bases from V and 4 bases from J, with 19 bases between. Per germline, CDR1 SGHTA and CDR2 FQGTGA. CDR3 length equals 18 residues. The CDR3 nucleotides are TGTGCCAGCAGCTTAACTCCCTCCGGCCTAGCGAGATACAATGAGCAGTTCTTC. Protein sequence: CASSLTPSGLARYNEQFF. Variable domain in full (rest from reference TRBV7-3 and TRBJ2-1): GAGVSQTPSNKVTEKGKYVELRCDPISGHTALYWYRQSLGQGPEFLIYFQGTGAADDSGLPNDRFFAVRPEGSVSTLKIQRTERGDSAVYLCASSLTPSGLARYNEQFFGPGTRLTVL.

V usage is TRBV6-1 and J usage is TRBJ2-2, with D possibly being TRBD2 (6 bases). This CDR3 has 15 amino acids. CDR1 and CDR2 from the germline V gene are MNHNS and SASEGT. The V end was cut by 5 bases, the J end by 4 bases, with 14 bases between. The chain's CDR3 is CASSPIAAVTGELFF. In DNA, the CDR3 is TGTGCCAGCAGTCCCATAGCGGCAGTCACCGGGGAGCTGTTTTTT.

The rearrangement links TRBV5-1 to TRBJ2-7; tentatively, D is TRBD2 (6 bases). The CDR3 sequence is 14 residues long. The ends were cut back, 5 bases at V and 0 bases at J, with 12 bases in the middle. Germline loops: CDR1 SGHRS, CDR2 YFSETQ. DNA for the CDR3: TGCGCCAGCAGGGCAACTAGCAACTCCTACGAGCAGTACGTC. This encodes CASRATSNSYEQYV.

This chain joins TRBV2 and TRBJ2-3; D is undetermined. The germline V and J ends were trimmed by 4 bases and 0 bases, with 5 bases remaining between them. Per the germline V gene, CDR1 is SNHLY and CDR2 is FYNNEI. CDR3 size: 13 residues. The CDR3 DNA follows: TGTGCCAGCAGTGGGTGGAGCACAGATACGCAGTATTTT. Encoded protein: CASSGWSTDTQYF. Full variable domain (outside the CDR3, taken from reference TRBV2 and TRBJ2-3): EPEVTQTPSHQVTQMGQEVILRCVPISNHLYFYWYRQILGQKVEFLVSFYNNEISEKSEIFDDQFSVERPDGSNFTLKIRSTKLEDSAMYFCASSGWSTDTQYFGPGTRLTVL.

J is TRBJ1-6 and V is TRBV12-3 or TRBV12-4; possibly TRBD1 for D (5 bases). This CDR3 has 14 residues. V gave up 6 bases and J gave up 10 bases, with 16 bases separating them. Written as DNA, the CDR3 is TGTGCCAGCAGCCCTACGGGGGATTACTCACCCCTCCACTTT. This translates into CASSPTGDYSPLHF.

The rearrangement links TRBV6-2 or TRBV6-3 to TRBJ1-1, with D uncertain. The CDR3 covers 15 residues. Germline V gene data show CDR1 as MNHEY and CDR2 as SVGEGT. The V and J ends lost 2 bases and 5 bases respectively, with 15 bases between them. The CDR3 region has the DNA TGTGCCAGCAGTTACCCTTACCCACGGAGTACTGAAGCTTTCTTT. Encoded protein: CASSYPYPRSTEAFF.